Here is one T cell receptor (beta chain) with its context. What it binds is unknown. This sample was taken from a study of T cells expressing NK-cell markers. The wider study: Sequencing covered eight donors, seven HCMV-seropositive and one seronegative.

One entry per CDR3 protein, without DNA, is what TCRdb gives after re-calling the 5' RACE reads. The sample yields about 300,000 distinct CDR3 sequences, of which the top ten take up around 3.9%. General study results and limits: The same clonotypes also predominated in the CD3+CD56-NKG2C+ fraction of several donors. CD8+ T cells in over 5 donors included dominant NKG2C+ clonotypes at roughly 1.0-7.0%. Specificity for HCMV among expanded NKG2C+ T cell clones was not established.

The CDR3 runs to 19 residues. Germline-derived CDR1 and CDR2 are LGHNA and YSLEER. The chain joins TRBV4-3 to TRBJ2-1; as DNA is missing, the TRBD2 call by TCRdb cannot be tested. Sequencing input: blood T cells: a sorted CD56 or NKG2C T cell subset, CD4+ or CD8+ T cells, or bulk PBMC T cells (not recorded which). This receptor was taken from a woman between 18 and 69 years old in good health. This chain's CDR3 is CASSQDASGRTGAYNEQFF.